This T cell receptor beta chain derives from a study of T cell repertoires in cytomegalovirus infection. At the level of the study: Epitope selection comprised recently identified HLA-C-restricted CMV epitopes and well-studied HLA-B-restricted CMV epitopes. An indication of both CMV infection and matching HLA type came from public TCR beta signatures. Study-wide points: Cumulative public TCR beta family frequency identified carriers of CMV plus the relevant HLA.

The germline V and J ends were trimmed by 9 bases and 3 bases, with 19 bases remaining between them. Per germline, CDR1 MDHEN and CDR2 SYDVKM. The CDR3 extends over 15 amino acids. Ten or more counts support this clonotype. What it recognizes is unknown. TCRdb re-called the reads with MiXCR, one entry per CDR3 protein. This table has about 270,000 distinct CDR3 sequences, roughly 21% appearing once. The J gene is TRBJ2-3, the V gene TRBV28, with D possibly matching TRBD2 (6 bases). The sample was cultured PBMCs, taken from culture after CMV antigen stimulation. This TCR was recovered from a human donor in good health (CMV status not recorded). Some clones in this sample may be carry-over from other donors' samples. DNA of the CDR3: TGTGCCAGTACCGAGGGCGGGGAAGGTACAGATACGCAGTATTTT. Protein product: CASTEGGEGTDTQYF.